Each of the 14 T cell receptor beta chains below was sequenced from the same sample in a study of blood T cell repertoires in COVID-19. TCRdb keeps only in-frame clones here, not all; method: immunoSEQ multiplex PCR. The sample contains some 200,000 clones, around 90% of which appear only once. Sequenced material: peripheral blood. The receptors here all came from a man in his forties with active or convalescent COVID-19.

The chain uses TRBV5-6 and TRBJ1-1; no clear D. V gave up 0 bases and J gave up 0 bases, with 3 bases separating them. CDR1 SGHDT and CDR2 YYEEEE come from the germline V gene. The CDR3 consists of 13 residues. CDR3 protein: CASSLAVNTEAFF. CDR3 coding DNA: TGTGCCAGCAGCTTGGCCGTGAACACTGAAGCTTTCTTT.

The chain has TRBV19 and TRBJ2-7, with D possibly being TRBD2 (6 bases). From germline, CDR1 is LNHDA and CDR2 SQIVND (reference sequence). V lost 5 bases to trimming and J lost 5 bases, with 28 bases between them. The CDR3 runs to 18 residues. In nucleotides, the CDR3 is TGTGCCAGTAGTCCAAAGCCCCGTGGAGGGATATATCTCGACGAGCAGTACTTC. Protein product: CASSPKPRGGIYLDEQYF.

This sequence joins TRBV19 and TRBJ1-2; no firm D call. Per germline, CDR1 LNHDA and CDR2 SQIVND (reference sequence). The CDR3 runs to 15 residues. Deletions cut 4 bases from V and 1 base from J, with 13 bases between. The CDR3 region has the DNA TGTGCCAGTAGTACATTTTCCAGACTTAACTATGGCTACACCTTC. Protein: CASSTFSRLNYGYTF.

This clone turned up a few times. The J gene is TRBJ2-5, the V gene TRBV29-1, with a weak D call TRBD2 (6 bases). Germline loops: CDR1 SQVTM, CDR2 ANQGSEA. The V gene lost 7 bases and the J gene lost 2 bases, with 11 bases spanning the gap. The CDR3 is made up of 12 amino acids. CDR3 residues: CSGKEGQETQYF. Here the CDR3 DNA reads TGCAGCGGCAAGGAGGGTCAAGAGACCCAGTACTTC. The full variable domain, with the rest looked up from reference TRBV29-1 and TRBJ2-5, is SAVISQKPSRDICQRGTSLTIQCQVDSQVTMMFWYRQQPGQSLTLIATANQGSEATYESGFVIDKFPISRPNLTFSTLTVSNMSPEDSSIYLCSGKEGQETQYFGPGTRLLVL.

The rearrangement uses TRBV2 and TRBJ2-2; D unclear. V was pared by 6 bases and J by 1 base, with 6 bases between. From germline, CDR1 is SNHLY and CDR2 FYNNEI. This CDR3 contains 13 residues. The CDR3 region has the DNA TGTGCCAGCAGGGCGGAGAACACCGGGGAGCTGTTTTTT. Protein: CASRAENTGELFF.

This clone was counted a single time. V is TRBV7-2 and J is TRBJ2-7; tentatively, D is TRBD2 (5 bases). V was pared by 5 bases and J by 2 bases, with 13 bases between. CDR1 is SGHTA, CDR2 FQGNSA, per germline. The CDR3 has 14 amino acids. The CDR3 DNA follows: TGTGCCAGCAGCAGAGCAGTGACTACCTACGAGCAGTACTTC. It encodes CASSRAVTTYEQYF. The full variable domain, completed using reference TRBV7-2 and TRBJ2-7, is GAGVSQSPSNKVTEKGKDVELRCDPISGHTALYWYRQSLGQGLEFLIYFQGNSAPDKSGLPSDRFSAERTGGSVSTLTIQRTQQEDSAVYLCASSRAVTTYEQYFGPGTRLTVT.

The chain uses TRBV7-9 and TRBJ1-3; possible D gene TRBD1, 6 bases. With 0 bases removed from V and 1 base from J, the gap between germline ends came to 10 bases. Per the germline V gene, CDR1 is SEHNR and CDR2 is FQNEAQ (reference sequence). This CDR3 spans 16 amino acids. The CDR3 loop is CASSLASQGSGNTIYF. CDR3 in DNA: TGTGCCAGCAGCTTAGCCTCACAGGGATCTGGAAACACCATATATTTT.

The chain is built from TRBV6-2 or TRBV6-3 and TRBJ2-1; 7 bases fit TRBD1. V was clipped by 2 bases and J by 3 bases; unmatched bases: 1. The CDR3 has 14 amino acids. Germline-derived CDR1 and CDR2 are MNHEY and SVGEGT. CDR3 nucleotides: TGTGCCAGCAGTTACGGGACAGACTACAATGAGCAGTTCTTC. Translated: CASSYGTDYNEQFF.

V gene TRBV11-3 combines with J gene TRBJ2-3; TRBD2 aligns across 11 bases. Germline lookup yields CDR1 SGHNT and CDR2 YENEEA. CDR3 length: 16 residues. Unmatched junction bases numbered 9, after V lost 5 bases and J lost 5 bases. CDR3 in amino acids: CASSHMTSGEEDTQYF. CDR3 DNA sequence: TGTGCCAGCAGCCATATGACTAGCGGGGAAGAAGATACGCAGTATTTT. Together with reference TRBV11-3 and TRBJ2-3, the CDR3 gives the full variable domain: EAGVVQSPRYKIIEKKQPVAFWCNPISGHNTLYWYLQNLGQGPELLIRYENEEAVDDSQLPKDRFSAERLKGVDSTLKIQPAELGDSAVYLCASSHMTSGEEDTQYFGPGTRLTVL.

The CDR3: CASKLRPLGGPIEKLFF. DNA of the CDR3: TGTGCCAGTAAATTGCGCCCTTTGGGGGGGCCGATTGAAAAACTGTTTTTT. The genes are TRBV19 and TRBJ1-4, with D possibly TRBD1 on 6 matching bases. Per germline, CDR1 LNHDA and CDR2 SQIVND (reference sequence). V lost 7 bases and J 7 bases, leaving 25 bases between the germline ends. CDR3 length: 17 residues.

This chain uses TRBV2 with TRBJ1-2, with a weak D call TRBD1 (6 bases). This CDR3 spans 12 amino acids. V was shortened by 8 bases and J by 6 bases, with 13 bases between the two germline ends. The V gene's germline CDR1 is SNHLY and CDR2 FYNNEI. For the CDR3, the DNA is TGTGCCAGCTCGAACAGGGTCCATGGCTACACCTTC. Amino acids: CASSNRVHGYTF.

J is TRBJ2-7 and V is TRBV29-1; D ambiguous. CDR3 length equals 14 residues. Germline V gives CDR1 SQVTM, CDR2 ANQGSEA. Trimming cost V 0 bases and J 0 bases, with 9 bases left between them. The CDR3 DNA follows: TGCAGCGTTGAAGATCCGGGTGGCTCCTACGAGCAGTACTTC. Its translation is CSVEDPGGSYEQYF.

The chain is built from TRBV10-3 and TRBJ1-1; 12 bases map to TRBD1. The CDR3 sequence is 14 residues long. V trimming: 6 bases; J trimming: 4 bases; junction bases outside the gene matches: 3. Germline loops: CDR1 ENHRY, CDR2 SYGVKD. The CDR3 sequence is CAISGTGGGTEAFF. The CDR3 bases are TGTGCCATCAGCGGGACAGGGGGCGGCACTGAAGCTTTCTTT.

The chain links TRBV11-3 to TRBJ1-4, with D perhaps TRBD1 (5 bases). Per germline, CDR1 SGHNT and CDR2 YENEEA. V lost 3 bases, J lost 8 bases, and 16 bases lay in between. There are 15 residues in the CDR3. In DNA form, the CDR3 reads TGTGCCAGCAGCTTGTATGGCAGGGAACACGAAAAACTGTTTTTT. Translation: CASSLYGREHEKLFF.